This entry lists 3 T cell receptor beta chains sequenced from one sample in a study of prognosis after radiotherapy for stage I lung cancer. Starting from genomic DNA, TCR beta CDR3 was amplified through two-round multiplex PCR. Amplification during the initial PCR round employed primers specific to each TRBV and TRBJ gene. TCRdb ran MiXCR on the multiplex PCR reads and lists one entry per CDR3 protein. The table shows tens of thousands of distinct CDR3 sequences, with around 22% occurring only once. The sequenced sample was PBMCs, obtained before or after stereotactic body radiation therapy (not recorded which). The receptors come from a donor aged 50 or older with non-small cell lung cancer.

This clonotype was detected ten times or more. The chain joins TRBV20-1 to TRBJ1-2, with 7 bases aligning to TRBD1. V was clipped by 6 bases and J by 0 bases; unmatched bases: 13. Per germline, CDR1 DFQATT and CDR2 SNEGSKA (reference sequence). The CDR3 contains 16 residues. CDR3 DNA sequence: TGCAGTGCCTATGGGACAGTACAAATCTCTAACTATGGCTACACCTTC. This codes for CSAYGTVQISNYGYTF.

Ten or more counts support this clonotype. V usage is TRBV15 and J usage is TRBJ1-1, with a tentative D call TRBD1 (5 bases). The CDR3 is 14 residues long. CDR1 is LNHNV, CDR2 YYDKDF, per germline (reference sequence). V lost 0 bases, J lost 1 base, and 6 bases lay in between. CDR3 protein: CATSRDGGNTEAFF. CDR3 in DNA: TGTGCCACCAGCAGAGATGGGGGGAACACTGAAGCTTTCTTT.

This clonotype was seen ten or more times. This chain joins TRBV19 and TRBJ2-3, with 12 bases fitting TRBD1. CDR3 length: 13 residues. The germline V gene has CDR1 LNHDA and CDR2 SQIVND (reference sequence). The J segment lost 7 bases and the V segment lost 10 bases, leaving 6 bases of the junction unmatched. The CDR3 is CATGTGGRNTQYF. The CDR3 DNA reads as TGTGCCACCGGGACAGGGGGCAGAAATACGCAGTATTTT.